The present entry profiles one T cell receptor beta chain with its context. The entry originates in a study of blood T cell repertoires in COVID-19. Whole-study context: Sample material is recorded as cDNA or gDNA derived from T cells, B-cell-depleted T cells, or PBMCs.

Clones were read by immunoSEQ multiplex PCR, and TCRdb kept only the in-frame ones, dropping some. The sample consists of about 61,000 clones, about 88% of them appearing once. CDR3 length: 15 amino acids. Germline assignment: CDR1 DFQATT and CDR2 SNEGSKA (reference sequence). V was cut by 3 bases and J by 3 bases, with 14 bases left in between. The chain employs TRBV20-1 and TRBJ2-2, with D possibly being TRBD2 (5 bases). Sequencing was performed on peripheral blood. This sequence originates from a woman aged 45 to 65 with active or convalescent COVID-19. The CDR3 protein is CSASEAVGDTGELFF. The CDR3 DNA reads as TGCAGTGCTAGTGAAGCGGTTGGGGACACCGGGGAGCTGTTTTTT.